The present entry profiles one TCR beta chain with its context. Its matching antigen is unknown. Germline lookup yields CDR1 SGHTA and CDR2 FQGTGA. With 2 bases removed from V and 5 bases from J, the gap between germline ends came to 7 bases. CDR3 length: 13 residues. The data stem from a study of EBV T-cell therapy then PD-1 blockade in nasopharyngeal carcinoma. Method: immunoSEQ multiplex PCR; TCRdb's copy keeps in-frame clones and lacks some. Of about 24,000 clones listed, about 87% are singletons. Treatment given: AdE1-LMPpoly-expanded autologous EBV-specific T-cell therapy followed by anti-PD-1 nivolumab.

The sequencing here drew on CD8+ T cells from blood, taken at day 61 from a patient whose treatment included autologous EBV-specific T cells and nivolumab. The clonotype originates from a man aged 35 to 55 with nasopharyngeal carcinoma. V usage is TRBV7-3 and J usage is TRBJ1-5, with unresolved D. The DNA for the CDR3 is TGTGCCAGCAGCTTAGGGGTAGATCAGCCCCAGCATTTT. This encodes CASSLGVDQPQHF.